This TCR beta chain was obtained from a study of shared clonotypes between healthy human individuals (TCRdb year 2020). Study-wide context: A couple of women and a few men aged 18 to 49 years were included in the cohort. For each donor, CD4 naive and CD4 memory were each run on three plates, CD8 naive on two plates, and CD8 memory on one plate. To estimate repertoire size and how much clonotype sharing occurs between individuals, the study deeply sequenced the blood TCR repertoires of several healthy adults. To increase sequencing depth and limit assay-specific biases, TCR repertoire library preparation and sequencing were carried out by different laboratories using diverse techniques. Each donor's leukapheresis produced roughly between roughly 0.94 and 9.5 billion PBMCs.

A remark on this clone: It has no known antigen specificity. No clone much larger than this one lies a single base away; base qualities are absent.

Using the deep immunoSEQ assay, TCR CDR3 regions were amplified from genomic DNA by multiplex PCR. Extracted genomic DNA from each cell subset was spread evenly across all wells of several immunoSEQ 96-well plates, with each plate serving as a replicate. For sorted subsets, approximately 190 ng genomic DNA, equal to tens of thousands of T cell genomes, was loaded into each replicate PCR. Purified libraries were quantified with a Qubit 3.0 fluorometer, sized on a Bioanalyzer 2100, and re-quantified with the KAPA Library Quantification kit. Every immunoSEQ 96-well plate was sequenced on a dedicated single-read 150-cycle Illumina NextSeq 550 flow cell. The paper's data handling went like this. Because the immunoSEQ output included only junctional sequences and no quality scores, the filtering could not be the same as the filtering used for full-length reads. To assign V/J genes and CDR3, sequences were annotated against IMGT germline references using PyIR, a Python wrapper for IgBLAST v1.9. Reads were removed for weak V/J assignments (E-value above 1e-6), missing CDR3, stop codons, out-of-frame junctions, or ambiguous translated residues. V3J clonotypes were defined by identical inferred V gene, J gene, and CDR3 amino acid sequence. To compute the percentage overlap between repertoires, the number of shared unique clonotypes was divided by the size of the smaller repertoire. Three approaches were used to assess repertoire richness: RTK rarefaction, the Chao1 estimator, and Recon v2.1 estimates of unobserved clonotypes. For all TCRbeta clonotypes obtained by the gDNA method from a few donors, generation probabilities were computed with OLGA. Sourced from immuneACCESS, this table was stored by TCRdb with only in-frame sequences that have V and J called. A share of the clones is absent; for the studies checked, an unresolved V gene accounts for under half, and the remainder has no known explanation. V and J calls plus clone size are reproduced from that table; the DNA served to infer D and trimming. The sample table shows more than 2 million clones, and roughly 94% are seen once. The biggest ten clones account for about 1.1% of the sample.

Study-wide conclusions, independent of this receptor: The genetic and exposure-history diversity represented was limited by the small number of donors. Naive subsets generally had larger estimated clonotype richness than memory subsets. Higher generation probabilities were observed for clonotypes shared by all four sorted-subset donors than for non-shared clonotypes. Rarefaction of sorted-subset datasets indicated incomplete sequencing despite the large sequencing depth. Roughly 5% of naive CD4, 3.5% of naive CD8, approximately 2% of memory CD4, and more than 0.35% of memory CD8 clonotypes were shared across a few donors. Based on pairwise subsampling, the degree of clonotype sharing among donors was expected to be affected by sequencing depth. Sampling was restricted to blood, and TCR repertoires in tissues likely differ from the TCR repertoires found in blood.

Its CDR3 holds 14 amino acids, cysteine through phenylalanine. CDR3 DNA is the only sequence kept; it has 42 bases, read in frame from the first base. Cut back by 3 bases and 6 bases, the V and J ends lie 16 bases apart. From the germline V gene, CDR1 is SGDLS and CDR2 is YYNGEE. CD8 naive samples consisted of CD45RO-negative cells that were positively selected for CCR7, yielding a CD45RA+CCR7+ population without TemRA cells. Healthy HIV-negative adults with no recently reported acute infections or vaccinations were included as donors. All donors were Caucasian adults living in Nashville, Tennessee, USA. Blood was obtained by leukapheresis, after which PBMCs were separated by Ficoll-Histopaque density gradient centrifugation and cryopreserved in liquid nitrogen vapor phase. Analytical flow cytometry was used to check the purity and quantity of every magnetically sorted T cell population. From each sorted fraction, genomic DNA was isolated and quantified by UV absorbance on a Nanodrop 2000c.

The sample consisted of naive CD8+ T cells sorted from blood. The cell subset or site label corresponds to: CD45RA+CCR7+. This TCR derives from a man aged 18 to 29 in good health. Rearrangement joined TRBV9 to TRBJ2-7, with no D gene named confidently. The DNA reads TGTGCCAGCAGCGGAGAGGCCGGTGGGTTCGAGCAGTACTTC. It specifies CASSGEAGGFEQYF. The full variable domain, completed from the reference TRBV9 and TRBJ2-7 proteins outside the CDR3, reads DSGVTQTPKHLITATGQRVTLRCSPRSGDLSVYWYQQSLDQGLQFLIQYYNGEERAKGNILERFSAQQFPDLHSELNLSSLELGDSALYFCASSGEAGGFEQYFGPGTRLTVT.